This T cell receptor (beta chain) was documented in a study of Ad26.COV2.S vaccination and SARS-CoV-2 variants. Looking at the study overall: Donor was one of the participants in the Ad26.COV2.S arm of the COV1001 trial. Study-wide results and caveats: Total responses of T cells may have been underestimated by the analyses of TCR breadth and depth.

Repertoires were generated with immunoSEQ multiplex PCR, while TCRdb's copy carries only in-frame clones and drops some. Of about 480,000 clones in the sample, around 90% were seen once. Treatment given: some 19 received Ad26.COV2.S at low or high dose, single or two shots; about 5 received placebo; per-sample allocation not given. Sampling took place 63 days after the first vaccine or placebo injection. There are 12 residues in the CDR3. CDR1 is MDHEN and CDR2 is SYDVKM in the germline V gene. The germline V and J ends were trimmed by 3 bases and 0 bases, with 3 bases remaining between them. Notes on this clone: The antigen remains unidentified.

This clonotype was obtained from a person between 18 and 59 years old who received the Ad26.COV2.S COVID-19 vaccine or a placebo. The material was peripheral blood, obtained in a trial of Ad26.COV2.S vaccine versus placebo. The chain links TRBV28 to TRBJ2-7; D gene uncertain. The CDR3 sequence is CASSFASYEQYF. In DNA, the CDR3 is TGTGCCAGCAGTTTTGCCTCCTACGAGCAGTACTTC. Full variable domain (rest looked up from reference TRBV28 and TRBJ2-7): DVKVTQSSRYLVKRTGEKVFLECVQDMDHENMFWYRQDPGLGLRLIYFSYDVKMKEKGDIPEGYSVSREKKERFSLILESASTNQTSMYLCASSFASYEQYFGPGTRLTVT.